The clone carrying this T cell receptor beta chain showed up many times. Using unique molecular identifiers, the investigators prepared the TCRbeta library. TCRdb reprocessed the PCR reads via MiXCR and lists one record per CDR3 protein. The sample records 640,000 or so distinct CDR3 sequences, roughly 15% being singletons. These data are taken from a study of T-cell reconstitution after alpha-beta-depleted transplantation in children. V shed 3 bases and J shed 7 bases, with 18 bases lying between them. The CDR3 covers 14 residues. Germline V lookup: CDR1 DFQATT, CDR2 SNEGSKA (reference sequence). The clonotype was recovered from a human donor who donated a stem cell graft to a child with acute myeloid leukemia. This chain links TRBV20-1 with TRBJ1-2; D call uncertain. Here the sequenced sample was PBMCs from the stem cell graft donor, taken from the stem cell graft. The CDR3 sequence is CSARSAHTGGGYTF. CDR3 sequence (DNA): TGCAGTGCTAGGTCAGCTCATACGGGCGGTGGCTACACCTTC.